This record looks at one T cell receptor (beta chain) sequence and its context. As processed by the authors: Reference gene primer amplification gave nucleated cell count estimates. Some clones are missing from TCRdb's copy, which holds only in-frame ones; the method was immunoSEQ multiplex PCR. Clonal size and the V and J genes are those of that table, whereas D and trimming came from the DNA. The sample lists 200,000 or so clones; about 79% were seen once. This specimen comes from a study of blood T cell repertoires in COVID-19. Study overall: Whether acute or convalescent, the COVID-19 samples came from the United States, Italy and Spain. PBMCs, B-cell-depleted T cells, or T cells were the source of the cDNA or gDNA that made up the material.

CDR1 is SGDLS, CDR2 YYNGEE, per germline. The V end lost 4 bases, the J end lost 3 bases, and 19 bases lay between the germline ends. CDR3 length: 17 residues. V gene TRBV9 combines with J gene TRBJ2-2; TRBD2 is a possible D gene (5 bases). The sample taken for sequencing was peripheral blood. This sequence was found in a human donor in a cohort sampled during active COVID-19. The DNA of the CDR3 is TGTGCCAGCAGCTTTAAGGACGGTTTAGCGTACACCGGGGAGCTGTTTTTT. This gives the protein CASSFKDGLAYTGELFF.